Listed below are T cell receptor beta chains from one sample, sequenced in a study of blood T cell repertoires in COVID-19. Clones were read by immunoSEQ multiplex PCR, and TCRdb kept only the in-frame ones, dropping some. The sample gives tens of thousands of clones, about four fifths of which show up once; about 13% is in the top ten. The specimen sequenced was peripheral blood. The source is a woman of 80 years or more with acute or convalescent COVID-19. Each CDR3 is given with its conserved first and last residue. The D gene is left open where the match is weak. Clone size is stated in some rows and not others, as once, few, many or a class when expanded.

CDR3 length	D gene	V gene	clone size	J gene	CDR3 DNA	CDR3 protein
16	TRBD2	TRBV6-2/TRBV6-3	.	TRBJ2-1	TGTGCCAGCAGCCCTTTAGCGGGAGGGCCCTTCCATGAGCAGTTCTTC	CASSPLAGGPFHEQFF
14	.	TRBV5-1	.	TRBJ2-3	TGCGCCAGCAGCTTGGACCCTAGCACCTATACGCAGTATTTT	CASSLDPSTYTQYF
16	TRBD2	TRBV2	.	TRBJ2-2	TGTGCCAGCAGACGGACTAGCGGGAAGTACACCGGGGAGCTGTTTTTT	CASRRTSGKYTGELFF
15	.	TRBV11-2	once	TRBJ2-5	TGTGCCAGCAGCTTAGGCGTCAGGGAAGGAGAGACCCAGTACTTC	CASSLGVREGETQYF
15	.	TRBV15	.	TRBJ1-2	TGTGCCACCAGCAGAGTAATGGCTGGTGGCTATGGCTACACCTTC	CATSRVMAGGYGYTF
12	.	TRBV19	once	TRBJ1-1	TGTGCCAGTAGTCATCTGCGACTCGGAGCTTTCTTT	CASSHLRLGAFF
13	.	TRBV2	.	TRBJ2-1	TGTGCCAGCAGCGAGACTAGGGGCAATGAGCAGTTCTTC	CASSETRGNEQFF
15	.	TRBV19	.	TRBJ1-4	TGTGCCAGTAGTGCCCTAGCGGGATTTAATGAAAAACTGTTTTTT	CASSALAGFNEKLFF
14	TRBD1	TRBV29-1	.	TRBJ1-2	TGCAGCGTTGGGGATCCTTGGACAGGGGATGGCTACACCTTC	CSVGDPWTGDGYTF
14	TRBD2	TRBV10-1	medium-sized	TRBJ2-7	TGCGCCAGCAAAGGGCTAGCGGGAGTCTGCGAGCAGTACTTC	CASKGLAGVCEQYF
15	TRBD1	TRBV5-1	.	TRBJ2-5	TGCGCCAGCAGCCTCACGGGGGACAGGGTGGAGACCCAGTACTTC	CASSLTGDRVETQYF
14	TRBD1	TRBV19	few	TRBJ2-2	TGTGCCAGTAGTATTCAGGGGGTCTCCGGGGAGCTGTTTTTT	CASSIQGVSGELFF
19	TRBD2	TRBV9	few	TRBJ2-2	TGTGCCAGCAGCGTACCAATTTCCGGGACTAGCGAAGACACCGGGGAGCTGTTTTTT	CASSVPISGTSEDTGELFF
14	.	TRBV7-2	few	TRBJ2-7	TGTGCCAGCAGCTTGTGGCAGGGCCCCTACGAGCAGTACTTC	CASSLWQGPYEQYF
13	.	TRBV28	.	TRBJ1-2	TGTGCCAGCAGTCTGAGAACTAACTATGGCTACACCTTC	CASSLRTNYGYTF
13	.	TRBV5-1	few	TRBJ1-1	TGCGCCAGCAGCTTAAGGCCGGAGGGCGAAGCTTTCTTT	CASSLRPEGEAFF
16	.	TRBV19	.	TRBJ2-6	TGTGCCAGTAGTATAACCCCAGGCTCTGGGGCCAACGTCCTGACTTTC	CASSITPGSGANVLTF
13	.	TRBV7-9	.	TRBJ1-1	TGTGCCAGCAGCCTGCCTCAGGGCACTGAAGCTTTCTTT	CASSLPQGTEAFF
16	TRBD2	TRBV11-2	few	TRBJ2-5	TGTGCCAGCAGCTTAGGAGGGAGGGCCGGGCAAGAGACCCAGTACTTC	CASSLGGRAGQETQYF
17	TRBD2	TRBV11-2	few	TRBJ2-2	TGTGCCAGCAGCTTGGGGACTAGCGGGAGTCGGACCGGGGAGCTGTTTTTT	CASSLGTSGSRTGELFF
18	.	TRBV7-9	.	TRBJ2-7	TGTGCCAGCAGCGTGGCTCGGGGGGCGGGGAGGAGCTCCTACGAGCAGTACTTC	CASSVARGAGRSSYEQYF
15	TRBD1	TRBV11-3	once	TRBJ2-3	TGTGCCAGCAGCTCAACAGGGGCCAGCACAGATACGCAGTATTTT	CASSSTGASTDTQYF
14	TRBD1	TRBV6-1	once	TRBJ2-7	TGTGCCAGCAGTAGTACAGGGGGGTCTTTCAAGCAGTACTTC	CASSSTGGSFKQYF
16	TRBD2	TRBV27	.	TRBJ2-4	TGTGCCAGCAGTCCAGGACTAGCGAGGGGGAAAAACATTCAGTACTTC	CASSPGLARGKNIQYF
13	.	TRBV18	.	TRBJ2-7	TGTGCCAGCTCACCTCTACAGGGTAACGAGCAGTACTTC	CASSPLQGNEQYF
13	.	TRBV30	.	TRBJ1-5	TGTGCCTGGGGGGAGCATGGCAATCAGCCCCAGCATTTT	CAWGEHGNQPQHF
15	.	TRBV3-1/TRBV3-2	.	TRBJ1-5	TGTGCCAGCAGCCAAGATCCGACAGCGGGACAGCCCCAGCATTTT	CASSQDPTAGQPQHF
13	.	TRBV6-6	.	TRBJ1-2	TGTGCCAGCTACTCCGGGGGGAACTATGGCTACACCTTC	CASYSGGNYGYTF
14	TRBD2	TRBV6-5	.	TRBJ2-7	TGTGCCTCCTCGGGGGGGCCGGGTTCCTACGAGCAGTACTTC	CASSGGPGSYEQYF
14	.	TRBV19	.	TRBJ2-2	TGTGCCAGTAGTCAACAGGGAAGGACCGGGGAGCTGTTTTTT	CASSQQGRTGELFF
14	.	TRBV19	.	TRBJ2-5	TGTGCCAGTAGTCCCAGGGACTTACAAGAGACCCAGTACTTC	CASSPRDLQETQYF
13	.	TRBV19	.	TRBJ1-1	TGTGCCACGTCCTCGGTGAGAGGCACTGAAGCTTTCTTT	CATSSVRGTEAFF
14	TRBD1	TRBV29-1	few	TRBJ2-7	TGCAGCGTTGCTTGGGGGACAGGGTCGCGCGAGCAGTACTTC	CSVAWGTGSREQYF
15	.	TRBV5-1	.	TRBJ2-1	TGCGCCAGCAGCTGGAACTCAGGGGTTAGCAATGAGCAGTTCTTC	CASSWNSGVSNEQFF
15	.	TRBV7-9	.	TRBJ2-5	TGTGCCAGCAGCTTATCGGGACTTTTGAGGGAGACCCAGTACTTC	CASSLSGLLRETQYF
16	TRBD2	TRBV27	medium-sized	TRBJ2-7	TGTGCCAGCAGTTTGGAGGCGGGAGGGAGGGGCTACGAGCAGTACTTC	CASSLEAGGRGYEQYF
13	.	TRBV5-1	.	TRBJ1-2	TGCGCCAGCAGCTTGTTACGGGGTGGGGGCTACACCTTC	CASSLLRGGGYTF
15	.	TRBV9	.	TRBJ1-4	TGTGCCAGCAGCCCCGGGGATGATCGCGCTGAAAAACTGTTTTTT	CASSPGDDRAEKLFF
12	.	TRBV2	.	TRBJ1-1	TGTGCCAGCAGTATAACTAGCGCTGAAGCTTTCTTT	CASSITSAEAFF
15	.	TRBV5-1	.	TRBJ2-1	TGCGCCAGCAGCTCCGGGGGAAGCTCCTACAATGAGCAGTTCTTC	CASSSGGSSYNEQFF
18	.	TRBV19	.	TRBJ1-4	TGTGCCAGTAGGCCCCTGGTGGGGCAGTCCGCAACTAATGAAAAACTGTTTTTT	CASRPLVGQSATNEKLFF
16	TRBD2	TRBV28	.	TRBJ2-1	TGTGCCAGCAGTTTAGGACTAGCACACTCCTACAATGAGCAGTTCTTC	CASSLGLAHSYNEQFF
13	.	TRBV6-5	once	TRBJ1-5	TGTGCCAGCAAGAATCAGTTTAATCAGCCCCAGCATTTT	CASKNQFNQPQHF
13	.	TRBV6-6	.	TRBJ1-1	TGTGCCAGCAGTTACTTAGGGGGCACTGAAGCTTTCTTT	CASSYLGGTEAFF
16	TRBD2	TRBV7-3	.	TRBJ2-2	TGTGCCAGCAGCTCAGGACTAGCGGGAGTCACCGGGGAGCTGTTTTTT	CASSSGLAGVTGELFF
12	TRBD1	TRBV10-2	.	TRBJ1-1	TGCGCCATCTGGGGACAGGGCACTGAAGCTTTCTTT	CAIWGQGTEAFF
15	.	TRBV4-1	.	TRBJ2-3	TGCGCCAGCAGCCAAGGGACAGCGCCCACAGATACGCAGTATTTT	CASSQGTAPTDTQYF
15	.	TRBV6-5	.	TRBJ2-7	TGTGCCAGCAGTCTAAGCCGGAGGAACTCCTACGAGCAGTACTTC	CASSLSRRNSYEQYF
16	.	TRBV6-5	.	TRBJ2-1	TGTGCCAGCAGTTACTCGGGGGGGGCATTTGGCAATGAGCAGTTCTTC	CASSYSGGAFGNEQFF
16	TRBD2	TRBV5-1	few	TRBJ2-5	TGCGCCAGCAGCTCGTCAGGCGGGAGTGTAAGGGAGACCCAGTACTTC	CASSSSGGSVRETQYF
12	.	TRBV9	.	TRBJ2-7	TGTGCCAGCAGCCCAAGGGAGAACGAGCAGTACTTC	CASSPRENEQYF
15	TRBD2	TRBV5-6	medium-sized	TRBJ2-1	TGTGCCAGCAGCTTACTAGCGGGAGACAAGAATGAGCAGTTCTTC	CASSLLAGDKNEQFF
16	TRBD2	TRBV29-1	.	TRBJ2-2	TGCAGCGTTGGGAGCGGGACTAACGGACGTACCGGGGAGCTGTTTTTT	CSVGSGTNGRTGELFF
17	.	TRBV18	.	TRBJ1-4	TGTGCCAGCTCACAGGACATTCGAAGTTCAACTAATGAAAAACTGTTTTTT	CASSQDIRSSTNEKLFF